This entry lists 25 T cell receptor beta chains sequenced from one sample in a study of metastatic and nonmetastatic thyroid tumors. Every patient was untreated before thyroid surgery. TCRdb re-called clones via MiXCR from the PCR reads. The top ten clones hold approximately 8.8% of a sample with more than 70,000 clones, around 9.1% of them seen once. The sequencing sample was made of blood. Receptor source: a female donor with papillary thyroid cancer or a benign thyroid nodule (not recorded which). Some clones in this sample may be carry-over from other donors' samples.

This clone was observed at least ten times. The rearrangement links TRBV3-1 to TRBJ1-6, with 10 bases fitting TRBD1. Germline CDR1 LGHDT, CDR2 YNNKEL (reference sequence). The CDR3 spans 14 residues. Unmatched junction bases numbered 1, after V lost 4 bases and J lost 7 bases. The CDR3 DNA reads as TGTGCCAGCAGCCTGGGACAGGGGAATTCACCCCTCCACTTT. Encoded protein: CASSLGQGNSPLHF.

The table lists this clone with many counts. This may come from a read error, since a much larger clone is one base off. The V call is TRBV4-2, the J call TRBJ2-3; TRBD2 matches at 9 bases. There are 16 residues in the CDR3. Trimming cost V 1 base and J 4 bases; bases outside gene matches: 6. The germline CDR1 and CDR2 sequences are LGHNA and YNFKEQ. The CDR3 DNA follows: TGTGCCAGCAGCCAAGGCCGCGGGGGGGCAGCAGATACGCAGTATTTT. Amino acid sequence: CASSQGRGGAADTQYF.

The chain employs TRBV6-1 and TRBJ1-5; possibly TRBD1 for D (6 bases). The CDR3 sequence is 16 residues long. V lost 7 bases to trimming and J lost 4 bases, with 20 bases between them. The V gene's germline CDR1 is MNHNS and CDR2 SASEGT. The CDR3 here is CASTQGGGRWNQPQHF. The CDR3 region has the DNA TGTGCCAGCACCCAGGGAGGGGGTAGATGGAATCAGCCCCAGCATTTT.

There are many counts of this clone. The rearrangement links TRBV20-1 to TRBJ2-7; no clear D. Deletions cut 0 bases from V and 3 bases from J, with 12 bases between. Per germline, CDR1 DFQATT and CDR2 SNEGSKA (reference sequence). CDR3 length: 14 residues. CDR3 DNA: TGCAGTGCTAGAGATCAAGGGTCTATCTACGAGCAGTACTTC. This encodes CSARDQGSIYEQYF.

This clone appeared many times. This chain uses TRBV12-3 or TRBV12-4 with TRBJ1-2; 8 positions agree with TRBD1. This CDR3 is 13 amino acids long. The V segment lost 4 bases and the J segment 7 bases; nucleotides outside the gene matches: 5. This chain's CDR3 is CASSSDRVAGYTF. The DNA for the CDR3 is TGTGCCAGCAGTTCGGACAGGGTGGCTGGCTACACCTTC.

The rearrangement uses TRBV7-3 and TRBJ2-7, with 7 positions matching TRBD1. The V gene's germline CDR1 is SGHTA and CDR2 FQGTGA. The CDR3 runs 14 residues. The junction had 5 bases not matched to a gene; V was cut back by 0 bases and J by 6 bases. CDR3 in amino acids: CASSLTGGEGEQYF. CDR3 bases: TGTGCCAGCAGCTTAACAGGGGGCGAGGGCGAGCAGTACTTC.

This clone showed up many times. The chain links TRBV2 to TRBJ1-6, with D maybe TRBD1 (6 bases). Trimming left V 7 bases short and J 6 bases short, with 19 bases between. CDR1 SNHLY and CDR2 FYNNEI come from the germline V gene. The CDR3 is 16 residues long. This CDR3 reads CASNGGPGTPNSPLHF. CDR3 coding DNA: TGTGCCAGCAATGGAGGCCCCGGGACACCTAATTCACCCCTCCACTTT.

Ten or more counts support this clone. The V call is TRBV27, the J call TRBJ1-5; the D is unclear. From germline, CDR1 is MNHEY and CDR2 SMNVEV (reference sequence). The V end was cut by 6 bases, the J end by 0 bases, with 12 bases between. CDR3 size: 15 residues. The CDR3 coding sequence is TGTGCCAGCAGACCCTCAGGATATAGCAATCAGCCCCAGCATTTT. Encoded protein: CASRPSGYSNQPQHF.

At least ten counts were recorded for this clone. The chain has TRBV6-2 or TRBV6-3 and TRBJ1-1; weak D call: TRBD1 (5 bases). This CDR3 comprises 15 residues. The V end was cut by 2 bases, the J end by 5 bases, with 15 bases between. Germline V gives CDR1 MNHEY, CDR2 SVGEGT. In DNA form, the CDR3 reads TGTGCCAGCAGTTACCGAGGCAGGGATGGTACTGAAGCTTTCTTT. Amino acid sequence: CASSYRGRDGTEAFF.

This clone was found many times. The gene calls are TRBV2 and TRBJ2-2; 10 positions match TRBD1. Losses at the gene ends were 8 bases for V and 9 bases for J; bases not matched to a gene: 9. Germline-derived CDR1 and CDR2 are SNHLY and FYNNEI. The CDR3 has 14 residues. CDR3 protein: CASEGGTGVRELFF. The CDR3 DNA follows: TGTGCCAGCGAAGGGGGGACAGGGGTCCGGGAGCTGTTTTTT.

The table lists this clone with many counts. The chain links TRBV18 to TRBJ2-5; D perhaps matches TRBD1 (5 bases). The germline gives CDR1 KGHSH, CDR2 LQKENI. Trimming left V 1 base short and J 5 bases short, with 14 bases between. This CDR3 is 15 amino acids long. DNA of the CDR3: TGTGCCAGCTCACCACGTCTGGACAACGGGGAGACCCAGTACTTC. This gives the protein CASSPRLDNGETQYF.

This clone was recorded at least ten times. Within the sample, other DNA sequences also encode this same CDR3. The chain has TRBV2 and TRBJ1-1; D gene ambiguous. Germline values: CDR1 SNHLY, CDR2 FYNNEI. V lost 6 bases and J lost 7, with 15 bases in between. The CDR3 is 13 residues long. The CDR3 reads CASREGPWVEAFF. Written as DNA, the CDR3 is TGTGCCAGCAGGGAGGGCCCTTGGGTTGAAGCTTTCTTT. The full variable domain, with the rest looked up from reference TRBV2 and TRBJ1-1, is EPEVTQTPSHQVTQMGQEVILRCVPISNHLYFYWYRQILGQKVEFLVSFYNNEISEKSEIFDDQFSVERPDGSNFTLKIRSTKLEDSAMYFCASREGPWVEAFFGQGTRLTVV.

This clone was detected only a few times. A much larger clone differs by one base, so this may be a read error. V and J are TRBV7-9 and TRBJ2-7; weak D call: TRBD2 (6 bases). In germline, CDR1 is SEHNR, CDR2 FQNEAQ (reference sequence). CDR3 length: 13 amino acids. The CDR3 DNA reads as TGTGCCAGCCTGCCTTCATCGGACTACGAGCATTACTTC. Protein: CASLPSSDYEHYF.

This clone was counted at least ten times. V and J are TRBV7-2 and TRBJ2-2; the D gene could be TRBD1 or TRBD2 (7 bases each). With 3 bases removed from V and 7 bases from J, the gap between germline ends came to 15 bases. CDR1 is SGHTA and CDR2 is FQGNSA in the germline V gene. This CDR3 comprises 15 residues. CDR3 protein: CASSFIQGGGGELFF. In DNA form, the CDR3 reads TGTGCCAGCAGCTTTATCCAGGGGGGGGGCGGGGAGCTGTTTTTT.

This clone was recorded at least ten times. The chain is built from TRBV29-1 and TRBJ1-3; D unresolved. CDR3 length equals 13 residues. Per germline, CDR1 SQVTM and CDR2 ANQGSEA. Trimming cost V 4 bases and J 2 bases, with 9 bases left between them. The CDR3 spells CSVVTGTGNTIYF. In DNA form, the CDR3 reads TGCAGCGTTGTTACGGGGACTGGAAACACCATATATTTT.

This clone was recorded many times. The chain carries TRBV2 and TRBJ2-7; 7 nucleotides match TRBD1. The V and J ends lost 4 bases and 4 bases, in that order; junction bases with no gene match: 4. CDR3 length: 13 residues. Germline V gives CDR1 SNHLY, CDR2 FYNNEI. CDR3 loop: CASSGGGHYEQYF. Written as DNA, the CDR3 is TGTGCCAGCAGTGGAGGGGGCCATTACGAGCAGTACTTC.

This clone has more than one count but fewer than ten. The chain uses TRBV11-2 and TRBJ2-3; D is uncertain. The germline V gene encodes CDR1 SGHAT and CDR2 FQNNGV. V was pared by 5 bases and J by 2 bases, with 11 bases between. This CDR3 contains 14 residues. The CDR3 sequence is CASSPRVTTDTQYF. The CDR3 region has the DNA TGTGCCAGCAGCCCCCGTGTGACCACAGATACGCAGTATTTT.

This clone was observed a handful of times. A much larger clonotype is one base distant, so this may be a read error. The rearrangement joins TRBV9 to TRBJ2-3; D is undetermined. The germline V gene encodes CDR1 SGDLS and CDR2 YYNGEE. The germline V and J ends were trimmed by 7 bases and 4 bases, with 16 bases remaining between them. The CDR3 has 14 amino acids. The DNA for the CDR3 is TGTGCCAGCTCTGCGGCCCGTCCCGCAGATACGCAGTATTTT. Translation: CASSAARPADTQYF.

A word on this clone: This specimen includes other DNA sequences encoding the same CDR3. This chain joins TRBV28 and TRBJ2-7; weak D call: TRBD2 (6 bases). Trimming pared 6 bases from V and 2 bases from J, leaving 8 bases between. CDR3 size: 12 residues. Germline CDR1 MDHEN, CDR2 SYDVKM. The CDR3 sequence: CASSRETYEQYF. The DNA for the CDR3 is TGTGCCAGCAGCCGGGAGACCTACGAGCAGTACTTC.

This clone has a handful of counts. The rearrangement uses TRBV19 and TRBJ1-1; TRBD1 agrees at 9 bases. V lost 3 bases and J lost 2; bases outside the gene matches: 1. Germline values: CDR1 LNHDA, CDR2 SQIVND (reference sequence). The length of the CDR3 is 14 residues. CDR3 sequence: CASSMGQGNTEAFF. CDR3 coding DNA: TGTGCCAGTAGTATGGGACAGGGTAACACTGAAGCTTTCTTT.

This clone was seen many times. In nucleotides, the CDR3 is TGTGCCAGTAGTATCGGAACAGGGAGATTCTATGGCTACACCTTC. Amino acids: CASSIGTGRFYGYTF. The chain is built from TRBV19 and TRBJ1-2; the D gene is possibly TRBD1 (6 bases). Trimming removed 3 bases from V and 4 bases from J, with 15 bases in between. The CDR3 consists of 15 residues. Germline V gives CDR1 LNHDA, CDR2 SQIVND (reference sequence).

The table lists this clone with many counts. The CDR3 bases are TGTGCCAGCTATGGGACCAATAGAAATACGCAGTATTTT. It is translated as CASYGTNRNTQYF. This chain connects TRBV28 to TRBJ2-3; TRBD1 or TRBD2 may be the D gene (5 bases each). V lost 8 bases, J lost 7 bases, and 16 bases lay in between. This CDR3 spans 13 amino acids. Germline CDR1 is MDHEN and CDR2 is SYDVKM.

This clone has a single count. One end of the junction is discordant with germline, which a read error may explain. The V and J genes are TRBV18 and TRBJ1-1; TRBD1 agrees at 7 bases. There are 17 residues in the CDR3. Germline V lookup: CDR1 KGHSH, CDR2 LQKENI. The CDR3 DNA is TGTGCCAGCTCAACACCCGTCCAGGGACAGACTCGACGGGAAGCTTTCTTT. Translation gives CASSTPVQGQTRREAFF.

This clone was seen many times. The chain recombines TRBV15 with TRBJ2-1, with TRBD2 matching over 7 bases. Germline V CDR1 and CDR2: LNHNV, YYDKDF (reference sequence). Trimming took 0 bases from V and 6 from J; bases not matched to a gene: 5. The CDR3 covers 15 residues. The CDR3: CATSRDRGTINEQFF. CDR3 bases: TGTGCCACCAGCAGAGATCGAGGGACTATCAATGAGCAGTTCTTC.

The table lists this clone with many counts. The V and J genes are TRBV28 and TRBJ1-2, with D perhaps TRBD1 (5 bases). Deletions cut 5 bases from V and 5 bases from J, with 12 bases between. CDR3 length equals 13 residues. Germline CDR1 and CDR2: MDHEN and SYDVKM. The CDR3 DNA follows: TGTGCCAGCAGTGTGACTGGGGGATATGGCTACACCTTC. Protein sequence: CASSVTGGYGYTF.